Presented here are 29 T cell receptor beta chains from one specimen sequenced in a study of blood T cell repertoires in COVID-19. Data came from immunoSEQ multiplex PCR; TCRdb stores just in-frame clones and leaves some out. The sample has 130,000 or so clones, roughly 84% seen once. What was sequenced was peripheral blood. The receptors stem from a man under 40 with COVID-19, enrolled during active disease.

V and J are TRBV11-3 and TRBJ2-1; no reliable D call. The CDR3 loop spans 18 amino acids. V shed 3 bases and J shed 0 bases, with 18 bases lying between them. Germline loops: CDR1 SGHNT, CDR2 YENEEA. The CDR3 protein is CASSLNTFLEDSYNEQFF. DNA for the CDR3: TGTGCCAGCAGCTTGAATACTTTCCTAGAAGACTCCTACAATGAGCAGTTCTTC.

The CDR3 spells CASSLSSQGENTEAFF. The DNA of the CDR3 is TGTGCCAGCAGCTTAAGTTCACAGGGGGAGAACACTGAAGCTTTCTTT. The rearrangement links TRBV7-6 to TRBJ1-1, with 8 bases identical to TRBD1. V gave up 2 bases and J gave up 1 base; unmatched junction bases: 6. Germline assignment: CDR1 SGHVS and CDR2 FNYEAQ. The CDR3 is 16 residues long.

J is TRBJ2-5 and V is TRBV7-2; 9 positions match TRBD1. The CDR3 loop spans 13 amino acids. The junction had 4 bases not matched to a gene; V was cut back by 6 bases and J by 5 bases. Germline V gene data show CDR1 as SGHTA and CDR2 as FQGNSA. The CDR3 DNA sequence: TGTGCCAGCAGTACAGGGGGCGCGGAGACCCAGTACTTC. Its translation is CASSTGGAETQYF.

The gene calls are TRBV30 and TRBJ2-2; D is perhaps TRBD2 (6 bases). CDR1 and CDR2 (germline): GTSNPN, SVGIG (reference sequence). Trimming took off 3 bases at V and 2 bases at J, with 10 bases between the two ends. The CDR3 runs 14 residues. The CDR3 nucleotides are TGTGCCTGGAGGGGGGGAATTAACACCGGGGAGCTGTTTTTT. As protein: CAWRGGINTGELFF.

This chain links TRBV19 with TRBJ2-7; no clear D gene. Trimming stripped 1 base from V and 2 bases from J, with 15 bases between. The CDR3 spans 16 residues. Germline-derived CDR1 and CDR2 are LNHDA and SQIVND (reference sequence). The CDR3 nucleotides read TGTGCCAGTAGTATAGCAGGCCCCCCAACGGCCTACGAGCAGTACTTC. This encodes CASSIAGPPTAYEQYF.

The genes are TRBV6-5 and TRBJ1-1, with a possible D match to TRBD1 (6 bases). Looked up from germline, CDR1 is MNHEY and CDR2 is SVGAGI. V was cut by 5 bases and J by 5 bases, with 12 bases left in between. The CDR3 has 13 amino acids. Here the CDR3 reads CASSPRDITEAFF. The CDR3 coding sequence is TGTGCCAGCAGTCCTCGGGACATTACTGAAGCTTTCTTT.

This chain's CDR3 is CASSMSARGVYEQYF. In DNA form, the CDR3 reads TGTGCCAGTAGTATGTCGGCCAGGGGAGTCTACGAGCAGTACTTC. The chain employs TRBV19 and TRBJ2-7; possible D gene TRBD1, 6 bases. Looked up from germline, CDR1 is LNHDA and CDR2 is SQIVND (reference sequence). The CDR3 has 15 residues. V lost 3 bases and J lost 3, with 15 bases in between.

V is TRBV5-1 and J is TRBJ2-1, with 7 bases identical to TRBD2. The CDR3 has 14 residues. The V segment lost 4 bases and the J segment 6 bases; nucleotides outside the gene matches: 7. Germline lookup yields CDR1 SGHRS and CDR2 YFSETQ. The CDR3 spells CASSVSPSGNEQFF. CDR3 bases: TGCGCCAGCAGCGTCTCTCCTAGCGGCAATGAGCAGTTCTTC.

In DNA, the CDR3 is TGCGCCAGCAGCTTTTTGGGAAGGGGTATGGGCGAGCAGTACTTC. Residues: CASSFLGRGMGEQYF. J is TRBJ2-7 and V is TRBV5-1; a weak D match, TRBD1 (5 bases). CDR3 length: 15 residues. Trimming took 2 bases from V and 6 from J, leaving 18 bases between them. Germline loops: CDR1 SGHRS, CDR2 YFSETQ.

The chain's CDR3 is CASSPLAYGPRGRYEQYF. The CDR3 DNA reads TGTGCCAGCAGCCCCTTAGCGTACGGACCCCGAGGACGCTACGAGCAGTACTTC. V gene TRBV3-1 (or the pseudogene TRBV3-2) combines with J gene TRBJ2-7; tentatively, D is TRBD2 (5 bases). Trimming stripped 4 bases from V and 3 bases from J, with 25 bases between. CDR1 and CDR2 from the germline V gene are LGHDT and YNNKEL (reference sequence). The CDR3 is 18 residues long.

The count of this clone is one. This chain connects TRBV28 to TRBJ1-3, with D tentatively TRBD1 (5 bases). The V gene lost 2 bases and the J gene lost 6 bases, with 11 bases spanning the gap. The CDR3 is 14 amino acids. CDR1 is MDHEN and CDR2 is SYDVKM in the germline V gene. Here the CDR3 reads CASSLPGNENTIYF. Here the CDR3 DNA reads TGTGCCAGCAGTTTACCAGGGAATGAAAACACCATATATTTT.

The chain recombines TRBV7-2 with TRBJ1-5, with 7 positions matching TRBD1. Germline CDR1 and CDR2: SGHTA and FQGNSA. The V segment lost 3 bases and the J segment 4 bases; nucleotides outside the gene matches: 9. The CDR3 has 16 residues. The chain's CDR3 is CASSLTGTELNQPQHF. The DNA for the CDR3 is TGTGCCAGCAGCTTGACCGGGACAGAGTTGAATCAGCCCCAGCATTTT.

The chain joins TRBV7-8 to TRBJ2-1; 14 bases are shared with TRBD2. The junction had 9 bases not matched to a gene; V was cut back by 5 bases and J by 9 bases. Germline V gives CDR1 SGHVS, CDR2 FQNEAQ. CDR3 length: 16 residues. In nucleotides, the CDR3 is TGTGCCAGCAGCCCAAGACTAGCGGGAGGGTTTGGTGAGCAGTTCTTC. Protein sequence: CASSPRLAGGFGEQFF.

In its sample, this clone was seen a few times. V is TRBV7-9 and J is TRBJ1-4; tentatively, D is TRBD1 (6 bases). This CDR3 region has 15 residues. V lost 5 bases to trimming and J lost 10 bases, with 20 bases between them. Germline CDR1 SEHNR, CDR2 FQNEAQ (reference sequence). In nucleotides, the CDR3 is TGTGCCAGCAGCCTAAGTAGGGACAAGAAAGGAAAACTGTTTTTT. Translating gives CASSLSRDKKGKLFF.

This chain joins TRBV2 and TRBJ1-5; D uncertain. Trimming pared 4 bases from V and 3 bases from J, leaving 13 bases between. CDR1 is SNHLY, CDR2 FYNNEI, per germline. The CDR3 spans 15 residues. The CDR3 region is CASSARSGYNQPQHF. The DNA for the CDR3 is TGTGCCAGCAGTGCCCGGTCAGGCTACAATCAGCCCCAGCATTTT.

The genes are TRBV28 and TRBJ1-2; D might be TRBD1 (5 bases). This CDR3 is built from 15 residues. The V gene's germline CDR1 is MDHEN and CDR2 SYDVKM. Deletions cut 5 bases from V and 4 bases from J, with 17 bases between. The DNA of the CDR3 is TGTGCCAGCAGTGGGGCTGACACGTACCTCTATGGCTACACCTTC. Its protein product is CASSGADTYLYGYTF.

The CDR3 protein is CASSLEERGQGTEAFF. In DNA, the CDR3 is TGTGCCAGCAGTTTGGAGGAGCGGGGCCAGGGGACTGAAGCTTTCTTT. The chain uses TRBV27 and TRBJ1-1, with D perhaps TRBD1 (6 bases). Germline CDR1 MNHEY, CDR2 SMNVEV (reference sequence). This CDR3 has 16 amino acids. Trimming removed 3 bases at V and 5 bases at J, with 19 bases between.

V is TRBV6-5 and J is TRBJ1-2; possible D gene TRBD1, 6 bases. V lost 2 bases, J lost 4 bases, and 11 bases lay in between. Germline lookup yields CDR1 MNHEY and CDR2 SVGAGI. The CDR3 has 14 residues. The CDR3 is CASSYGQGTYGYTF. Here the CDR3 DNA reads TGTGCCAGCAGTTACGGGCAGGGGACCTATGGCTACACCTTC.

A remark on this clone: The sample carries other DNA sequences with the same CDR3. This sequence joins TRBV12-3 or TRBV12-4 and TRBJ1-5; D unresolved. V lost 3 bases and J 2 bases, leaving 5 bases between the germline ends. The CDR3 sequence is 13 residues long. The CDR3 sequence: CASSFQGNQPQHF. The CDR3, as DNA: TGTGCCAGCAGTTTCCAGGGCAATCAGCCCCAGCATTTT.

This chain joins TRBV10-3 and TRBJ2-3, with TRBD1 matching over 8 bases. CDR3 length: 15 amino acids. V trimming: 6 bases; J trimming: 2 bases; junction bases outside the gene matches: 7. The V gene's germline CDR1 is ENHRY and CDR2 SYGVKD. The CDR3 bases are TGTGCCATCAGATACGGACAGGGAGTCACAGATACGCAGTATTTT. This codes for CAIRYGQGVTDTQYF.

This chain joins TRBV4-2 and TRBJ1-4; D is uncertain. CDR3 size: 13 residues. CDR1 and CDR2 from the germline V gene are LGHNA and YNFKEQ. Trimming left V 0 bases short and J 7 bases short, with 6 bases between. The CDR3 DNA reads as TGTGCCAGCAGCCAAGAAACGGTTGAAAAACTGTTTTTT. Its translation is CASSQETVEKLFF.

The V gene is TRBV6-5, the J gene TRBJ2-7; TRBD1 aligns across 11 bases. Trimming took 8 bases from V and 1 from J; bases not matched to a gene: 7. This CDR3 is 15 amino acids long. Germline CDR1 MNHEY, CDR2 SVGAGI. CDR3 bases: TGTGCCAGCCAGGCGCGGGACAGGGGGTCCTACGAGCAGTACTTC. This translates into CASQARDRGSYEQYF.

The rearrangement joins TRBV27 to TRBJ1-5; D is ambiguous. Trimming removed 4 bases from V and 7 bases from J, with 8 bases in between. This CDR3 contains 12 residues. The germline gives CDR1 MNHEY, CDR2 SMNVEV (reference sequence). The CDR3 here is CASSSLGQPQHF. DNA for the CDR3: TGTGCCAGCAGTTCACTCGGGCAGCCCCAGCATTTT.

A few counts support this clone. The CDR3 region is CASSSWTGYTGELFF. The CDR3 region has the DNA TGTGCCAGCAGTTCCTGGACAGGGTACACCGGGGAGCTGTTTTTT. This chain joins TRBV27 and TRBJ2-2; 8 bases map to TRBD1. The V segment lost 4 bases and the J segment 3 bases; nucleotides outside the gene matches: 4. Germline CDR1 and CDR2: MNHEY and SMNVEV (reference sequence). CDR3 length equals 15 residues.

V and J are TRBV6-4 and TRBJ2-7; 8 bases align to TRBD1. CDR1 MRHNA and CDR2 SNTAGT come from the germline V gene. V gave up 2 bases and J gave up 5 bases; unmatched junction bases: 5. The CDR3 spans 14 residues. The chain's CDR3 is CASSDTGGSHEQYF. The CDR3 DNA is TGTGCCAGCAGTGACACAGGGGGTAGTCACGAGCAGTACTTC.

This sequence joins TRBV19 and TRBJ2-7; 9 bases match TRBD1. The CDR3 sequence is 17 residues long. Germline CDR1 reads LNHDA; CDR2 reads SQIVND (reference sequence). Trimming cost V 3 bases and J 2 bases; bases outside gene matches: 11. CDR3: CASSIFAGGQGTYEQYF. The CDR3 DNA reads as TGTGCCAGTAGTATTTTCGCCGGGGGACAGGGCACCTACGAGCAGTACTTC.

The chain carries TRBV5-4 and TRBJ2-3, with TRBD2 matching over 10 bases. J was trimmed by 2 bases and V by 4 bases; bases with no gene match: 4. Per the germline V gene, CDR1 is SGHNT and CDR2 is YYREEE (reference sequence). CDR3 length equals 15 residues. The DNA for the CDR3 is TGTGCCAGCAGCCCCGGGACTAGCGTCACAGATACGCAGTATTTT. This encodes CASSPGTSVTDTQYF. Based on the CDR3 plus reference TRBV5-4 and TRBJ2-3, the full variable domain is ETGVTQSPTHLIKTRGQQVTLRCSSQSGHNTVSWYQQALGQGPQFIFQYYREEENGRGNFPPRFSGLQFPNYSSELNVNALELDDSALYLCASSPGTSVTDTQYFGPGTRLTVL.

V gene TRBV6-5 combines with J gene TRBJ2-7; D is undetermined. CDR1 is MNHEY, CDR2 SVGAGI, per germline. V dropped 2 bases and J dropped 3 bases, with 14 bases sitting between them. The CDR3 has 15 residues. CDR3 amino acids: CASSYHSPAGYEQYF. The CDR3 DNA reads TGTGCCAGCAGTTACCACTCCCCCGCAGGCTACGAGCAGTACTTC.

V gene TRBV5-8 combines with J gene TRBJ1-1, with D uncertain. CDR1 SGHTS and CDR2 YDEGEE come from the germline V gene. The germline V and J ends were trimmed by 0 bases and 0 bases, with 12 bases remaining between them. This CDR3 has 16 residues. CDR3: CASSLVAAGMNTEAFF. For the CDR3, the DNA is TGTGCCAGCAGCTTGGTGGCCGCTGGCATGAACACTGAAGCTTTCTTT.